Listed below are T cell receptor beta chains from one sample, sequenced in a study of blood T cell repertoires in COVID-19. Clones were sequenced by immunoSEQ multiplex PCR, and TCRdb holds only the in-frame ones, with some missing. Among approximately 140,000 clones listed, roughly 87% were seen once. Sequences were obtained from PBMCs or T cells enriched from blood (not recorded which). The receptor source for this set is a woman in her thirties or forties who had been exposed to COVID-19. CDR3s leave out the opening cysteine and the closing phenylalanine or tryptophan. Fields, in order: CDR3 length, V gene, CDR3 protein.

9 | TRBV12-3/TRBV12-4 | ASRSTGEAF
8 | TRBV10-3 | ATGQDGYT
11 | TRBV6-5 | ASSSGEPKPQH
11 | TRBV6-5 | ASSGDGGNTIY
12 | TRBV28 | ASSTWTGNEKLF
11 | TRBV6-2/TRBV6-3 | ASTPGGGTEAF
11 | TRBV7-3 | ASSPHLNTEAF
12 | TRBV4-1 | ASSLLAGVNEQF
12 | TRBV7-2 | ASSAGGGGNEQF
10 | TRBV29-1 | SVEPPGEGYT
10 | TRBV2 | ASRELEYEQF
13 | TRBV9 | ASSATGYSYNEQF
9 | TRBV3-1/TRBV3-2 | ASSQYHGYT
13 | TRBV6-4 | ASSGQRAFNEKLF
14 | TRBV7-3 | ASSGFRDRGDTEAF
13 | TRBV6-5 | ASSYSTGGDYGYT
11 | TRBV5-1 | ASSLAGGDTQY
15 | TRBV19 | ASSGGGLAGPNNEQF
14 | TRBV5-4 | ASSLDSGANTGELF
12 | TRBV2 | ASSVGGLNTEAF
15 | TRBV5-1 | ASSIILQGNRNTEAF
13 | TRBV7-8 | ASSSGTSGTYTQY
13 | TRBV29-1 | SGSRLTGRNTEAF
12 | TRBV9 | ASSPGGNQETQY
10 | TRBV7-9 | ASREAGETQY
9 | TRBV18 | ASSAGETQY
15 | TRBV18 | ASSPAAGGGGPYEQY
14 | TRBV19 | ASSMLAGPSYNEQF
13 | TRBV6-1 | ASSEALARVSEAF
12 | TRBV3-1/TRBV3-2 | ASSLGEANYGYT
14 | TRBV19 | ASRTGQGMSNQPQH
14 | TRBV27 | ASSVIHASGTDTQY
14 | TRBV4-1 | ASSQESAEGGQPQH
14 | TRBV7-9 | ASSPTTGISGNTIY
14 | TRBV3-1/TRBV3-2 | ASSQGSGNRRTEAF
14 | TRBV1 | TSSQDYVTREETQY
11 | TRBV5-6 | ASSSGTRYEQY
14 | TRBV2 | ASTSPGDLAKNIQY
9 | TRBV28 | ASSQEETQY
14 | TRBV4-1 | ASSRDAAGGPGEQF
14 | TRBV11-3 | ASSLVPGGAGNEQF
14 | TRBV3-1/TRBV3-2 | ASSQGIRLGGYGYT
10 | TRBV19 | ATKGDRAEAF
11 | TRBV7-2 | ASSFYSPDTQY
13 | TRBV13 | ASSSPTDGGYGYT
15 | TRBV4-3 | ASSQEAAGGVTGELF
11 | TRBV2 | ASTEQGWQPQH
9 | TRBV28 | ASRSFGELF
10 | TRBV6-2/TRBV6-3 | ASSEQGTEAF
10 | TRBV5-6 | ASSLRGTEAF
13 | TRBV5-1 | ASRPGQGLNQPQH
15 | TRBV2 | ASSDLFLLDSNQPQH
11 | TRBV19 | ASSLQLTDEQY
13 | TRBV5-1 | ASSLDVTTNEKLF
12 | TRBV6-4 | ASSVTGGYGELF